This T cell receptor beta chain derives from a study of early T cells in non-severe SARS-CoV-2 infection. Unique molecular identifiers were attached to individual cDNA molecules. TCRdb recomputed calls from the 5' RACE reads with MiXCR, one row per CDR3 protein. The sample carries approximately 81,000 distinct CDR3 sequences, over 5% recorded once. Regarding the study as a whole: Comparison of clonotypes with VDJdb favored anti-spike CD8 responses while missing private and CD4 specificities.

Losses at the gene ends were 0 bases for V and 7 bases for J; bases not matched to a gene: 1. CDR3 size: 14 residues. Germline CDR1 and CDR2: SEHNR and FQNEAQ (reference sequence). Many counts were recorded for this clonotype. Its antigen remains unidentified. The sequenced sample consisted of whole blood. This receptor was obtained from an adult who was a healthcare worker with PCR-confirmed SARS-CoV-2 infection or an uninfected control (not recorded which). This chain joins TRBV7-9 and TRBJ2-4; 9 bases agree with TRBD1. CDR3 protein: CASSLAGTGNIQYF. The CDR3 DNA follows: TGTGCCAGCAGCTTAGCCGGGACAGGGAACATTCAGTACTTC. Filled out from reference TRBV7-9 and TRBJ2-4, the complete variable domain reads DTGVSQNPRHKITKRGQNVTFRCDPISEHNRLYWYRQTLGQGPEFLTYFQNEAQLEKSRLLSDRFSAERPKGSFSTLEIQRTEQGDSAMYLCASSLAGTGNIQYFGAGTRLSVL.